A single sample gave rise to the 5 T cell receptor beta chains below, sequenced in a study of CD8+ T cells in alopecia areata. The treatment was: oral pan-JAK inhibitor, 5-10 mg twice daily. cDNA serving as the sequencing template came from extracted, reverse transcribed RNA. Generated by immunoSEQ multiplex PCR, the TCRdb table keeps only in-frame clones and is missing some. This table has around 150,000 clones, 65% to 90% appearing once. The sequencing used CD8+ T cells sorted from blood, collected at week 4, from a patient treated with tofacitinib. The receptor set was obtained from a human donor with alopecia areata.

The CDR3 bases are TGTGCCAGCAGCCCGAGAGACTACAATGAGCAGTTCTTC. Encoded protein: CASSPRDYNEQFF. The chain recombines TRBV7-6 with TRBJ2-1; no definite D call. This CDR3 comprises 13 residues. Germline CDR1 SGHVS, CDR2 FNYEAQ. V gave up 5 bases and J gave up 3 bases, with 8 bases separating them.

This clone was seen only a few times. Other DNA sequences within the sample encode an identical CDR3. This rearrangement joins TRBV6-5 to TRBJ2-7; 7 positions agree with TRBD2. This CDR3 spans 14 amino acids. Germline CDR1 reads MNHEY; CDR2 reads SVGAGI. With 0 bases clipped from V and 3 bases from J, the junction kept 2 bases outside the gene matches. CDR3 amino acids: CASSYSGGSYEQYF. The CDR3 region has the DNA TGTGCCAGCAGTTACTCCGGGGGGAGCTACGAGCAGTACTTC.

The rearrangement links TRBV7-9 to TRBJ2-1, with 14 bases aligning to TRBD2. The CDR3 is 15 residues long. V lost 4 bases, J lost 5 bases, and 1 base stayed unmatched. Germline loops: CDR1 SEHNR, CDR2 FQNEAQ (reference sequence). The CDR3 here is CASSWTSGGNNEQFF. CDR3 nucleotide sequence: TGTGCCAGCAGCTGGACTAGCGGGGGGAACAATGAGCAGTTCTTC.

CDR3 residues: CASSLRQRGNTGELFF. In nucleotides, the CDR3 is TGTGCCAGCAGCTTAAGACAGAGAGGCAACACCGGGGAGCTGTTTTTT. This chain uses TRBV7-9 with TRBJ2-2, with TRBD1 as a possible D gene (5 bases). V dropped 2 bases and J dropped 2 bases, with 12 bases sitting between them. This CDR3 is built from 16 residues. The germline CDR1 and CDR2 sequences are SEHNR and FQNEAQ (reference sequence).

The chain uses TRBV7-9 and TRBJ1-2; no clear D. Germline lookup yields CDR1 SEHNR and CDR2 FQNEAQ (reference sequence). Trimming took 2 bases from V and 1 from J, leaving 5 bases between them. This CDR3 has 13 residues. The CDR3 DNA is TGTGCCAGCAGCTTACAGCTTAACTATGGCTACACCTTC. Amino acid sequence: CASSLQLNYGYTF.